Listed below are T cell receptor beta chains from one sample, sequenced in a study of OX40 agonist ivuxolimab in advanced cancers. The table came from immunoSEQ multiplex PCR; TCRdb's copy has only in-frame clones and leaves some out. In the table there are fewer than 60,000 clones, roughly 80% of which are singletons. The material was CD4+ or CD8+ T cells sorted from blood, obtained in a trial of the OX40 agonist ivuxolimab. The receptors stem from an adult with an advanced solid tumor such as melanoma, head and neck, liver or kidney cancer. Each CDR3 is given with its conserved first and last residue. D genes are given only for firm matches. Size tells how often a clone was seen (once, few, many) or the class of an expanded clone, and some rows leave it out.

D gene	clone size	V gene	J gene	CDR3 DNA	CDR3 protein
TRBD2	few	TRBV7-2	TRBJ2-1	TGTGCCGGCGGGGGGATTTACAATGAGCAGTTCTTC	CAGGGIYNEQFF
NA	NA	TRBV7-3	TRBJ2-1	TGTGCCAGCAGACCCGCTTCCTACAATGAGCAGTTCTTC	CASRPASYNEQFF
TRBD2	NA	TRBV12-5	TRBJ2-4	TGTGCTAGTGGTCTAATGGGGCTAGCGGAAAACATTCAGTACTTC	CASGLMGLAENIQYF
NA	NA	TRBV2	TRBJ2-7	TGTGCCAGCAGTGAACGGGTGGGAACAATCTACGAGCAGTACTTC	CASSERVGTIYEQYF
NA	NA	TRBV4-3	TRBJ1-1	TGCGCCAGCAGCCAGAGGGGCAGGGCTACTGAAGCTTTCTTT	CASSQRGRATEAFF
TRBD1	NA	TRBV11-3	TRBJ1-3	TGTGCCAGCAGCCCGGGACAGGGCAGAAACACCATATATTTT	CASSPGQGRNTIYF
TRBD1	NA	TRBV9	TRBJ1-1	TGTGCCAGCAAAGGGACAGGGGAGACTGAAGCTTTCTTT	CASKGTGETEAFF
TRBD2	NA	TRBV5-1	TRBJ2-5	TGCGCCAGCACGACTAGCGGGAGGGAAGAGACCCAGTACTTC	CASTTSGREETQYF
NA	NA	TRBV15	TRBJ2-3	TGTGCCACCAGCAGAGATGGTTCAGGAGATACGCAGTATTTT	CATSRDGSGDTQYF
TRBD1	NA	TRBV18	TRBJ1-6	TGTGCCAGCTCACCACGACAGGGCCAGGATAATTCACCCCTCCACTTT	CASSPRQGQDNSPLHF
NA	NA	TRBV18	TRBJ1-3	TGTGCCAGCTCACCAGGTCAGGGATCACTCGGAAACACCATATATTTT	CASSPGQGSLGNTIYF
NA	NA	TRBV7-2	TRBJ2-3	TGTGCCAGCAGCTTAGCCACAGCATGGGCAGATACGCAGTATTTT	CASSLATAWADTQYF
NA	NA	TRBV30	TRBJ1-4	TGTGCCTGGAGGAGGGGTCCGGAAAAACTGTTTTTT	CAWRRGPEKLFF
NA	NA	TRBV27	TRBJ2-7	TGTGCCAGCAGTTTTAGACAGGCTACGAAGCAGTACTTC	CASSFRQATKQYF
NA	NA	TRBV30	TRBJ2-7	TGTGCCTGGGGATTCTCCTACGAGCAGTACTTC	CAWGFSYEQYF
TRBD1	NA	TRBV5-1	TRBJ2-4	TGCGCCAGCAGACCGAATACAGGGGTAGGGGCCAAAAACATTCAGTACTTC	CASRPNTGVGAKNIQYF
NA	NA	TRBV19	TRBJ2-1	TGTGCCAGTGGGCTCCATGAGCAGTTCTTC	CASGLHEQFF
TRBD1	once	TRBV19	TRBJ1-1	TGTGCCAGTAGTCGGGACAGGGGCCCTAACACTGAAGCTTTCTTT	CASSRDRGPNTEAFF
TRBD2	NA	TRBV6-1	TRBJ2-1	TGTGCCGCATCGGGGGGAGGTGAGCAGTTCTTC	CAASGGGEQFF
TRBD2	NA	TRBV5-1	TRBJ2-1	TGCGCCAGCACTCTAGCGGGAGGGCCACAAGAGCAGTTCTTC	CASTLAGGPQEQFF
NA	NA	TRBV6-1	TRBJ1-1	TGTGCCAGCAGTTACACTGAAGCTTTCTTT	CASSYTEAFF
NA	few	TRBV7-2	TRBJ2-1	TGTGCCAGCAGCTTTTCCAGGAGCTCCTACAATGAGCAGTTCTTC	CASSFSRSSYNEQFF
TRBD2	NA	TRBV7-2	TRBJ2-3	TGTGCCAGCAGCTTAGGGCCGGCGGGGGGCACAGATACGCAGTATTTT	CASSLGPAGGTDTQYF
NA	few	TRBV2	TRBJ1-3	TGTGCCAGCAGGCCTCAAAGGGGAGGGAGTTATGGAAACACCATATATTTT	CASRPQRGGSYGNTIYF
NA	NA	TRBV7-6	TRBJ2-5	TGTGCCAGCAGCCCTGGGACATATCAAGAGACCCAGTACTTC	CASSPGTYQETQYF
NA	NA	TRBV5-1	TRBJ1-5	TGCGCCAGCAGCCTTTCAGGGCCTCAGCCCCAGCATTTT	CASSLSGPQPQHF
TRBD1	once	TRBV7-2	TRBJ2-7	TGTGCCAGCAGCTTGGGGCCGGGACAGGGGTTATACGAGCAGTACTTC	CASSLGPGQGLYEQYF
TRBD1	NA	TRBV9	TRBJ1-6	TGTGCCAGCAGCGTCTCCTACAGGGGATCGGATTCACCCCTCCACTTT	CASSVSYRGSDSPLHF
TRBD1	NA	TRBV5-1	TRBJ2-3	TGCGCCAGCAGCTCAACAGGGGGAGTGGCAGATACGCAGTATTTT	CASSSTGGVADTQYF
NA	NA	TRBV11-2	TRBJ2-3	TGTGCCAGCAGCTACCTGCCACCGGGTGTTATCGCAGATACGCAGTATTTT	CASSYLPPGVIADTQYF
NA	NA	TRBV6-5	TRBJ1-2	TGTGCCAGCATTCTTACACAGGGAAGTGGCTACACCTTC	CASILTQGSGYTF
NA	NA	TRBV7-2	TRBJ1-5	TGTGCCAGCAGCCCCGGGACACTCAATCAGCCCCAGCATTTT	CASSPGTLNQPQHF
NA	NA	TRBV5-1	TRBJ2-5	TGCGCCAGCAGCTTGGAAGGGACACTCCAAGAGACCCAGTACTTC	CASSLEGTLQETQYF
TRBD1	NA	TRBV7-9	TRBJ2-3	TGTGCCAGCAGCTTGGGACAGGCACACACAGATACGCAGTATTTT	CASSLGQAHTDTQYF
NA	NA	TRBV6-5	TRBJ1-2	TGTGCCAGCAGTCTCGGATTCGGGTCTGGCTACACCTTC	CASSLGFGSGYTF
TRBD1	NA	TRBV27	TRBJ1-1	TGTGCCAGCAGTTTTGGGAACAGGGGAGGAGCTTTCTTT	CASSFGNRGGAFF
NA	NA	TRBV7-2	TRBJ2-2	TGTGCCAGCCGCGTCCGTGGGATCACCGGGGAGCTGTTTTTT	CASRVRGITGELFF
TRBD1	NA	TRBV27	TRBJ2-1	TGTGCCAGCAGTTTTCGGGGACAGATCCACAATGAGCAGTTCTTC	CASSFRGQIHNEQFF
NA	NA	TRBV7-2	TRBJ2-3	TGTGCCAGCAGCTTAGAGGGGGGCCTGTATACGCAGTATTTT	CASSLEGGLYTQYF
NA	NA	TRBV2	TRBJ2-1	TGTGCCAGCAGTGAGGTCAAGCGGGTGGGTGAGCAGTTCTTC	CASSEVKRVGEQFF
TRBD2	NA	TRBV2	TRBJ2-1	TGTGCCAGCACCCCGGGACTAGGCAATGAGCAGTTCTTC	CASTPGLGNEQFF
NA	NA	TRBV6-1	TRBJ2-7	TGTGCCAGCAGTGAATATGGGTATGAGCAGTACTTC	CASSEYGYEQYF
NA	NA	TRBV15	TRBJ2-7	TGTGCCACCAGCAGAGCCCTTTTAGGTCCTGACGCCTACGAGCAGTACTTC	CATSRALLGPDAYEQYF
NA	NA	TRBV7-2	TRBJ2-1	TGTGCCAGCAGCTTAGGCCAGCCTGGTTTTGCCTACAATGAGCAGTTCTTC	CASSLGQPGFAYNEQFF
NA	once	TRBV30	TRBJ2-5	TGTGCCTGGAGAGCCAGGGGGGTGGGGGAGACCCAGTACTTC	CAWRARGVGETQYF
TRBD2	medium-sized	TRBV7-2	TRBJ2-2	TGTGCCAGCAGCCAAATTAGCGGGAAGAACACCGGGGAGCTGTTTTTT	CASSQISGKNTGELFF
NA	NA	TRBV6-6	TRBJ2-7	TGTGCCACCACTTGGACAGGGACTACCTACGAGCAGTACTTC	CATTWTGTTYEQYF
NA	NA	TRBV2	TRBJ2-1	TGTGCCAGCAGTGCCCAAAGCTCCTACAATGAGCAGTTCTTC	CASSAQSSYNEQFF
NA	NA	TRBV6-1	TRBJ1-1	TGTGCCACCCGGCTGGACTTTAACACTGAAGCTTTCTTT	CATRLDFNTEAFF
NA	NA	TRBV7-2	TRBJ1-1	TGTGCCAGCAGCTTATCCGGGACGGGGCGCACTGAAGCTTTCTTT	CASSLSGTGRTEAFF
TRBD1	NA	TRBV7-2	TRBJ1-2	TGTGCCAGCAGCTTAGCGGGGACAGGGGTAAACGGCTACACCTTC	CASSLAGTGVNGYTF
TRBD2	NA	TRBV6-6	TRBJ2-3	TGTGCCAGCAATCCACCGGGGGGAAGAGATACGCAGTATTTT	CASNPPGGRDTQYF
TRBD2	few	TRBV19	TRBJ2-7	TGTGCCAGTAGTATGGCTGCCGGGGGGTACGAGCAGTACTTC	CASSMAAGGYEQYF